This is a list of T cell receptor beta chains from one sample in a study of blood T cells in healthy people across ages. TCRdb reprocessed the 5' RACE reads with MiXCR, giving one entry per CDR3 protein. Of 1,300,000 or so distinct CDR3 sequences in the sample, roughly 59% were seen once. The specimen sequenced was blood. The receptor source for this set is a man aged 18 to 30 in good health. CDR3s include the opening cysteine and the closing phenylalanine or tryptophan. A D gene is named only where the DNA matches it firmly. Where a row states a size, it is once, few, many or the class of an expanded clone; other rows omit it.

clone_size j_call v_call d_call cdr3_aa cdr3_nt
- TRBJ2-5 TRBV20-1 - CSAGTGTANAETQYF TGCAGTGCGGGAACCGGGACCGCCAATGCAGAGACCCAGTACTTC
- TRBJ1-4 TRBV20-1 TRBD1 CSALNDRAGEKLFF TGCAGTGCACTAAATGACAGGGCGGGGGAAAAACTGTTTTTT
- TRBJ1-3 TRBV27 - CASSLRRSPGNTIYF TGTGCCAGCAGCCTCAGGAGATCCCCTGGAAACACCATATATTTT
once TRBJ2-7 TRBV20-1 - CSAREGFSYEQYF TGCAGTGCTAGGGAAGGCTTCTCCTACGAGCAGTACTTC
- TRBJ2-5 TRBV4-1 - CASSQDQYLGQYF TGCGCCAGCAGCCAAGACCAGTATCTTGGGCAGTACTTC
- TRBJ1-1 TRBV6-6 TRBD1 CASSPPTDRVNTEAFF TGTGCCAGCAGTCCCCCCACGGACAGGGTGAACACTGAAGCTTTCTTT
few TRBJ2-7 TRBV7-9 - CASRLTESSYEQYF TGTGCCAGCAGATTGACCGAGAGCTCCTACGAGCAGTACTTC
few TRBJ1-5 TRBV29-1 - CSAGLINQPQHF TGCAGCGCGGGACTCATCAATCAGCCCCAGCATTTT
- TRBJ2-1 TRBV20-1 TRBD2 CSASGGRLAGDGQFF TGTAGTGCTAGTGGGGGGAGACTAGCGGGAGACGGGCAGTTCTTC
- TRBJ2-7 TRBV29-1 - CSVERPGSYEQYF TGCAGCGTTGAAAGGCCAGGGAGCTACGAGCAGTACTTC
- TRBJ1-2 TRBV21-1 - CARNRGTNYGYTF TGTGCCAGAAATAGAGGGACTAACTATGGCTACACCTTC
- TRBJ2-3 TRBV12-3/TRBV12-4 - CASGPDHTETQYF TGTGCCAGCGGCCCCGACCACACAGAGACGCAGTATTTT
- TRBJ1-2 TRBV7-9 - CASSILDNPNYGYTF TGTGCCAGCAGCATCCTGGACAACCCTAACTATGGCTACACCTTC
few TRBJ2-4 TRBV25-1 - CASSSQGYKNIQYF TGTGCCAGCAGTTCCCAGGGGTACAAAAACATTCAGTACTTC
- TRBJ2-1 TRBV20-1 TRBD2 CSARDRIAGDGEQFF TGCAGTGCTAGAGATCGGATAGCGGGGGATGGTGAGCAGTTCTTC
- TRBJ1-6 TRBV7-9 - CASSPRGAGNSPLHF TGTGCCAGCAGTCCAAGGGGCGCGGGTAATTCACCCCTCCACTTT
- TRBJ2-1 TRBV2 TRBD1 CASSEVGTGRDNEQFF TGTGCCAGCAGTGAAGTCGGGACAGGGAGGGACAATGAGCAGTTCTTC
- TRBJ1-2 TRBV6-2/TRBV6-3 - CASNHGYGYTF TGTGCCAGCAACCACGGCTATGGCTACACCTTC
- TRBJ1-5 TRBV29-1 - CSVKGEGQPQHF TGCAGCGTTAAGGGGGAAGGTCAGCCCCAGCATTTT
- TRBJ1-6 TRBV10-3 - CATKLIDDNSPLHF TGTGCCACCAAGCTTATAGACGATAATTCACCCCTCCACTTT
- TRBJ1-1 TRBV20-1 - CSAAEGLNTEAFF TGCAGTGCAGCAGAGGGCTTGAACACTGAAGCTTTCTTT
few TRBJ2-3 TRBV21-1 - CASSIPRASGSTDTQYF TGTGCCAGCAGCATCCCCCGGGCTAGCGGAAGCACAGATACGCAGTATTTT
- TRBJ2-3 TRBV4-3 TRBD2 CASSQEVAGSPTDTQYF TGCGCCAGCAGCCAAGAAGTAGCGGGGAGTCCCACAGATACGCAGTATTTT
- TRBJ2-7 TRBV6-2/TRBV6-3 - CASSSRVYFYEQYF TGTGCCAGCAGTTCCAGGGTCTACTTCTACGAGCAGTACTTC
- TRBJ2-5 TRBV13 TRBD2 CASSLRTSVGETQYF TGTGCCAGCAGCCTCCGGACTAGCGTGGGGGAGACCCAGTACTTC
- TRBJ2-1 TRBV29-1 - CSAMDSSNEQFF TGCAGCGCAATGGACTCTAGCAATGAGCAGTTCTTC
few TRBJ2-7 TRBV6-5 TRBD1 CASSYSGQGTYEQYF TGTGCCAGCAGTTATTCCGGACAGGGCACTTACGAGCAGTACTTC
- TRBJ2-7 TRBV9 - CASSPSGQDVYEQYF TGTGCCAGCAGCCCATCCGGACAAGACGTCTACGAGCAGTACTTC
- TRBJ2-5 TRBV25-1 TRBD2 CASSGNGLAGRETQYF TGTGCCAGCAGTGGGAACGGACTAGCGGGAAGAGAGACCCAGTACTTC
- TRBJ2-7 TRBV2 - CASYNVGESSYEQYF TGTGCCAGCTATAACGTCGGGGAGAGCTCCTACGAGCAGTACTTC
- TRBJ1-4 TRBV7-2 TRBD1 CASSLEQGGATNEKLFF TGTGCCAGCAGCTTGGAGCAGGGGGGCGCAACTAATGAAAAACTGTTTTTT
- TRBJ2-1 TRBV5-1 - CASSDRTDNEQFF TGCGCCAGCAGCGATCGGACAGACAATGAGCAGTTCTTC
- TRBJ2-7 TRBV29-1 - CSVVTAYEQYF TGCAGCGTAGTGACAGCCTACGAGCAGTACTTC
- TRBJ2-1 TRBV7-2 TRBD2 CASSREPGGLGWYNEQFF TGTGCCAGCAGCCGCGAGCCGGGGGGTCTGGGTTGGTACAATGAGCAGTTCTTC
- TRBJ2-4 TRBV4-1 - CASSPGPIQYF TGCGCCAGCAGCCCAGGACCTATTCAGTACTTC
- TRBJ2-6 TRBV29-1 - CSVVGETGANVLTF TGCAGCGTTGTTGGGGAAACTGGGGCCAACGTCCTGACTTTC
- TRBJ2-7 TRBV4-1 - CASSQPGKGYEQYF TGCGCCAGCAGCCAGCCGGGAAAAGGTTACGAGCAGTACTTC
- TRBJ2-1 TRBV29-1 - CSVQKETQFF TGCAGCGTCCAAAAAGAGACCCAGTTCTTC
- TRBJ2-1 TRBV15 - CATSRVPRGPAEQFF TGTGCCACCAGCAGAGTTCCTAGGGGCCCTGCGGAGCAGTTCTTC
- TRBJ2-5 TRBV25-1 TRBD1 CASSRWDRSETQYF TGTGCCAGCAGTCGATGGGACAGGTCGGAGACCCAGTACTTC
- TRBJ1-6 TRBV28 - CASSSAGELRHF TGTGCCAGCAGTTCCGCAGGGGAATTACGCCACTTT
once TRBJ2-7 TRBV20-1 - CSAPRTTSVDEQYF TGCAGTGCCCCCCGGACGACGAGTGTCGATGAGCAGTACTTC
few TRBJ2-7 TRBV5-1 - CASSFWVGTGEYEQYF TGCGCCAGCAGCTTTTGGGTAGGGACCGGGGAATACGAGCAGTACTTC
- TRBJ1-2 TRBV27 TRBD1 CASSSTGDSGYTF TGTGCCAGCAGTTCCACAGGGGATAGTGGCTACACCTTC
- TRBJ2-1 TRBV29-1 TRBD2 CSVELAGANSYNEQFF TGCAGCGTTGAATTAGCGGGGGCTAACTCCTACAATGAGCAGTTCTTC
once TRBJ2-2 TRBV5-1 TRBD1 CASSFGQTGAEELFF TGCGCCAGCAGCTTCGGGCAAACAGGGGCCGAGGAGCTGTTTTTT
- TRBJ2-7 TRBV6-5 TRBD1 CASRRQGYHYEQYF TGTGCCAGCAGGAGACAGGGGTATCACTACGAGCAGTACTTC
- TRBJ1-4 TRBV3-1 TRBD1 CASSQSSGTALGKLFF TGTGCCAGCAGCCAATCCTCCGGGACAGCGCTCGGGAAACTGTTTTTT
few TRBJ2-1 TRBV7-2 TRBD2 CASSPSGGLSYNEQFF TGTGCCAGCAGTCCTAGCGGGGGCCTATCCTACAATGAGCAGTTCTTC
- TRBJ1-4 TRBV4-1 - CASSPSSSEKLFF TGCGCCAGCAGCCCGTCGTCATCCGAAAAACTGTTTTTT
- TRBJ1-5 TRBV6-6 - CASSYLGASNQPQHF TGTGCCAGCAGTTACCTTGGGGCTAGCAATCAGCCCCAGCATTTT
- TRBJ2-1 TRBV7-9 - CASSFVASENEQFF TGTGCCAGCAGCTTTGTGGCTAGCGAGAATGAGCAGTTCTTC
- TRBJ2-1 TRBV5-1 TRBD2 CASSLGTSVYEQFF TGCGCCAGCAGCTTAGGGACTAGTGTCTACGAGCAGTTCTTC
- TRBJ2-7 TRBV5-1 - CASSLKDWYEQYF TGCGCCAGCAGCTTAAAAGACTGGTACGAGCAGTACTTC
- TRBJ2-5 TRBV10-3 TRBD1 CATWDSVNQETQYF TGTGCCACCTGGGACAGCGTCAACCAAGAGACCCAGTACTTC